This T cell receptor (beta chain) emerged from a study of blood T cell repertoires in COVID-19. Study-wide context: T cells, B-cell-depleted T cells, or PBMCs supplied cDNA or gDNA.

Clones were sequenced by immunoSEQ multiplex PCR, and TCRdb holds only the in-frame ones, with some missing. The sample holds a few hundred thousand clones; about 92% are singletons and the top ten take 3% to 4.5%. Patients at the Seattle site were enrolled during active infection and followed longitudinally. The CDR3 sequence is 11 residues long. Trimming shortened V by 4 bases and J by 10 bases, and 11 bases separated the two germline ends. CDR1 is SGHRS and CDR2 is YFSETQ in the germline V gene. This sequence originates from an older woman with COVID-19, enrolled during active disease. The material sequenced was peripheral blood. The chain links TRBV5-1 to TRBJ1-2; a weak D match, TRBD1 (5 bases). CDR3 bases: TGCGCCAGCAGCACAGGACGGTTCTACACCTTC. Protein: CASSTGRFYTF.